A single sample is the source of the 28 T cell receptor beta chains below, sequenced in a study of naive and memory T cell subsets. Two oligonucleotides, mixed equimolar, formed the beta constant-region primer covering TRBC1 and TRBC2. Using its own MiXCR run on the UMI-ligation and nested PCR reads, TCRdb lists one record per CDR3 protein. The table records about 150,000 distinct CDR3 sequences, about 18% of them present only once. Sequencing was done on a sample of naive CD4+ T cells from blood. All receptors come from a human donor in good health.

V is TRBV6-2 or TRBV6-3 and J is TRBJ2-5, with D tentatively TRBD1 (7 bases). The germline V gene has CDR1 MNHEY and CDR2 SVGEGT. The CDR3 length is 16 residues. V lost 6 bases, J lost 2 bases, and 19 bases lay in between. This CDR3 reads CASSSGGLGWQETQYF. The CDR3 bases are TGTGCCAGCAGCTCAGGGGGACTGGGTTGGCAAGAGACCCAGTACTTC.

The table lists this clonotype with a few counts. This chain links TRBV19 with TRBJ1-3; TRBD1 matches at 7 bases. The CDR3 totals 19 residues. The J segment lost 0 bases and the V segment lost 3 bases, leaving 14 bases of the junction unmatched. Germline CDR1 is LNHDA and CDR2 is SQIVND (reference sequence). The CDR3 DNA sequence: TGTGCCAGTAGTATTTTACGGAGACGGGACAGCCCCTCTGGAAACACCATATATTTT. It translates to CASSILRRRDSPSGNTIYF.

This clonotype was seen ten or more times. This sequence joins TRBV20-1 and TRBJ2-1; 8 nucleotides agree with TRBD2. This CDR3 comprises 16 residues. Unmatched junction bases numbered 8, after V lost 2 bases and J lost 2 bases. Per the germline V gene, CDR1 is DFQATT and CDR2 is SNEGSKA (reference sequence). Written as DNA, the CDR3 is TGCAGTGCTAGATCCCGGACTAGCCGGACCTACAATGAGCAGTTCTTC. This sequence encodes CSARSRTSRTYNEQFF.

This chain uses TRBV20-1 with TRBJ2-1, with TRBD2 identical over 7 bases. Germline-derived CDR1 and CDR2 are DFQATT and SNEGSKA (reference sequence). The CDR3 has 14 amino acids. The CDR3 sequence: CSGAGDSAWDEQFF. CDR3 bases: TGCAGCGGGGCGGGAGACTCGGCATGGGATGAGCAGTTCTTC.

As regards this clonotype: Compared with germline, one end of the junction differs, possibly owing to a read error. The chain uses TRBV27 and TRBJ2-1; D gene ambiguous. The CDR3 is 13 amino acids. Germline CDR1 is MNHEY and CDR2 is SMNVEV (reference sequence). This CDR3 is CTSSPGVGNEQFF. Here the CDR3 DNA reads TGTACCAGCAGTCCCGGAGTAGGGAATGAGCAGTTCTTC.

The chain is built from TRBV20-1 and TRBJ2-7; 12 bases match TRBD1. Trimming cost V 0 bases and J 7 bases; bases outside gene matches: 7. Germline CDR1 and CDR2: DFQATT and SNEGSKA (reference sequence). There are 15 residues in the CDR3. The CDR3 nucleotides read TGCAGTGCTAGAGATTTGGGACAGGGGGCGGGGGAGCAGTACTTC. This translates into CSARDLGQGAGEQYF.

This chain uses TRBV5-1 with TRBJ2-1; D unclear. Germline assignment: CDR1 SGHRS and CDR2 YFSETQ. The CDR3 contains 11 residues. Trimming left V 2 bases short and J 6 bases short, with 3 bases between. CDR3 protein: CASSFVNEQFF. The CDR3 DNA reads TGCGCCAGCAGCTTCGTCAATGAGCAGTTCTTC.

This clonotype was seen repeatedly, ten times or more. The genes are TRBV6-5 and TRBJ2-5; no clear D gene. The ends were cut back, 4 bases at V and 2 bases at J, with 14 bases in the middle. CDR3 length equals 15 residues. Looked up from germline, CDR1 is MNHEY and CDR2 is SVGAGI. The CDR3 DNA is TGTGCCAGCAGTTCCCGCGACGGCACGCAAGAGACCCAGTACTTC. Protein: CASSSRDGTQETQYF.

The J gene is TRBJ1-1, the V gene TRBV2; D unclear. Germline V gene sequence: CDR1 SNHLY, CDR2 FYNNEI. Trimming left V 10 bases short and J 0 bases short, with 12 bases between. The CDR3 is made up of 13 amino acids. The CDR3, as DNA: TGTGCCACCGCCTTAGCATTGAACACTGAAGCTTTCTTT. It yields the protein CATALALNTEAFF.

The chain links TRBV29-1 to TRBJ2-1; 8 bases align to TRBD1. J lost 4 bases, V lost 3 bases, and 5 bases had no gene match. The CDR3 loop spans 14 amino acids. Germline V gene data show CDR1 as SQVTM and CDR2 as ANQGSEA. The CDR3 coding sequence is TGCAGCGTTGAGGGACAGGTGGCTTACAATGAGCAGTTCTTC. Translation gives CSVEGQVAYNEQFF.

CDR3 nucleotide sequence: TGCAGTGCCAAACTAGCGGGAGTTAGCGAGCAGTACTTC. Residues: CSAKLAGVSEQYF. V is TRBV20-1 and J is TRBJ2-7; TRBD2 matches at 11 bases. This CDR3 contains 13 residues. Losses at the gene ends were 6 bases for V and 6 bases for J; bases not matched to a gene: 7. In germline, CDR1 is DFQATT, CDR2 SNEGSKA (reference sequence).

The rearrangement uses TRBV23-1 and TRBJ2-5; 7 nucleotides match TRBD2. TRBV23-1 is classed as an ORF, of uncertain function. Trimming cost V 6 bases and J 1 base; bases outside gene matches: 14. CDR3 length equals 17 residues. The CDR3 DNA is TGCGCCAGCAGCGAACGTCGACTGCGCGGGAGCCAAGAGACCCAGTACTTC. Residues: CASSERRLRGSQETQYF.

This sequence joins TRBV10-3 and TRBJ2-5; the D is unclear. The CDR3 has 14 residues. Germline assignment: CDR1 ENHRY and CDR2 SYGVKD. V dropped 5 bases and J dropped 2 bases, with 12 bases sitting between them. The CDR3 DNA sequence: TGTGCCATCAGTAGAAATGAAGAGCAAGAGACCCAGTACTTC. Translated: CAISRNEEQETQYF.

CDR3 nucleotide sequence: TGTGCCACCCAAGTCACCCCAGGGGGGGTGGATCAGCCCCAGCATTTT. It encodes CATQVTPGGVDQPQHF. The chain combines TRBV19 with TRBJ1-5, with 7 bases matching TRBD1. Germline V gene data show CDR1 as LNHDA and CDR2 as SQIVND (reference sequence). The CDR3 is made up of 16 amino acids. The V and J ends lost 10 bases and 5 bases, in that order; junction bases with no gene match: 17.

This chain uses TRBV20-1 with TRBJ2-1, with D maybe TRBD1 (6 bases). Germline V gives CDR1 DFQATT, CDR2 SNEGSKA (reference sequence). The ends were cut back, 2 bases at V and 1 base at J, with 12 bases in the middle. CDR3 size: 15 residues. CDR3 in DNA: TGCAGTGCTAGATCGCTGGGGGCTTCCTACAATGAGCAGTTCTTC. This gives the protein CSARSLGASYNEQFF.

A few counts support this clonotype. The V gene is TRBV20-1, the J gene TRBJ2-7; D possibly uses TRBD1 or TRBD2 (5 bases each). The germline V gene encodes CDR1 DFQATT and CDR2 SNEGSKA (reference sequence). V was shortened by 7 bases and J by 0 bases, with 10 bases between the two germline ends. The CDR3 is 12 amino acids. The CDR3 is CSVRDRSYEQYF. The DNA for the CDR3 is TGCAGTGTTCGGGACCGCTCCTACGAGCAGTACTTC.

This clonotype was recorded at least ten times. CDR3 in DNA: TGTGCCAGTAGTCCCCTAGCGGGAACCACCACAGATACGCAGTATTTT. It yields the protein CASSPLAGTTTDTQYF. V gene TRBV19 combines with J gene TRBJ2-3; TRBD2 agrees at 9 bases. The CDR3 is 16 amino acids. V lost 5 bases, J lost 2 bases, and 8 bases stayed unmatched. Germline V gene lookup returns CDR1 LNHDA and CDR2 SQIVND (reference sequence).

The chain has TRBV18 and TRBJ1-5; no firm D call. Between the trimmed V and J ends, which lost 3 bases and 5 bases, there was a span of 5 bases. CDR1 is KGHSH, CDR2 LQKENI, per germline. CDR3 size: 12 residues. As DNA, the CDR3 is TGTGCCAGCTCACCCTACGATCAGCCCCAGCATTTT. Protein: CASSPYDQPQHF.

The chain combines TRBV10-3 with TRBJ1-6; no clear D gene. CDR3 size: 13 residues. Germline values: CDR1 ENHRY, CDR2 SYGVKD. V was pared by 8 bases and J by 9 bases, with 14 bases between. CDR3 sequence reads: CAIGKSTGSPLHF. CDR3 nucleotides: TGTGCCATCGGGAAATCGACTGGTTCACCCCTCCACTTT.

This clonotype has more than one count but fewer than ten. The chain is built from TRBV7-2 and TRBJ2-1; unclear D gene. Germline loops: CDR1 SGHTA, CDR2 FQGNSA. CDR3 length equals 13 residues. The V and J ends lost 0 bases and 6 bases respectively, with 6 bases between them. The CDR3 sequence: CASSLARGNEQFF. CDR3 nucleotides: TGTGCCAGCAGCTTAGCGCGCGGCAATGAGCAGTTCTTC.

V and J are TRBV7-2 and TRBJ2-3, with TRBD2 matching 14 bases. CDR1 and CDR2 from the germline V gene are SGHTA and FQGNSA. The ends lost 5 bases at V and 6 bases at J; junction bases unmatched: 7. The CDR3 consists of 16 residues. Here the CDR3 DNA reads TGTGCCAGCAGCGGGGGACTAGCGGGAGTGTGGGATACGCAGTATTTT. It is translated as CASSGGLAGVWDTQYF.

The J gene is TRBJ1-1, the V gene TRBV29-1; D gene ambiguous. The germline V gene has CDR1 SQVTM and CDR2 ANQGSEA. The V gene lost 2 bases and the J gene lost 0 bases, with 7 bases spanning the gap. This CDR3 contains 13 residues. The CDR3 DNA reads as TGCAGCGTTGAAAGGAGAATGAACACTGAAGCTTTCTTT. Its translation: CSVERRMNTEAFF.

The chain couples TRBV2 to TRBJ2-7; D unresolved. Germline assignment: CDR1 SNHLY and CDR2 FYNNEI. This CDR3 region has 11 residues. V lost 3 bases and J lost 4, with 4 bases in between. The CDR3 loop is CASSEGYEQYF. CDR3 DNA: TGTGCCAGCAGTGAGGGTTACGAGCAGTACTTC.

This sequence joins TRBV27 and TRBJ1-4, with D unclear. This CDR3 spans 13 amino acids. V shed 3 bases and J shed 8 bases, with 10 bases lying between them. The germline gives CDR1 MNHEY, CDR2 SMNVEV (reference sequence). Here the CDR3 DNA reads TGTGCCAGCAGTTTTGATGGGGTGGAAAAACTGTTTTTT. The encoded protein is CASSFDGVEKLFF.

This clonotype was detected many times. V gene TRBV12-3 or TRBV12-4 combines with J gene TRBJ2-7; no clear D gene. This CDR3 comprises 17 residues. The V gene lost 3 bases and the J gene lost 3 bases, with 21 bases spanning the gap. CDR3 coding DNA: TGTGCCAGCAGTTTTGGTACCAGGCTCTCTTCCGACTACGAGCAGTACTTC. Encoded protein: CASSFGTRLSSDYEQYF.

This rearrangement joins TRBV11-2 to TRBJ1-5; 11 nucleotides match TRBD1. The CDR3 is made up of 15 amino acids. The germline CDR1 and CDR2 sequences are SGHAT and FQNNGV. V trimming: 2 bases; J trimming: 5 bases; junction bases outside the gene matches: 2. DNA of the CDR3: TGTGCCAGCAGCTTAAGGGGACAGGGGGATCAGCCCCAGCATTTT. Amino acids: CASSLRGQGDQPQHF.

The chain combines TRBV20-1 with TRBJ2-1; D not certain. This CDR3 is 12 amino acids long. Per the germline V gene, CDR1 is DFQATT and CDR2 is SNEGSKA (reference sequence). Trimming shortened V by 2 bases and J by 6 bases, and 8 bases separated the two germline ends. The CDR3 sequence: CSARSAVNEQFF. CDR3 coding DNA: TGCAGTGCTAGAAGCGCGGTCAATGAGCAGTTCTTC.

This clonotype occurred a few times. The chain uses TRBV5-1 and TRBJ2-1; TRBD2 agrees at 9 bases. The ends lost 4 bases at V and 3 bases at J; junction bases unmatched: 8. The CDR3 runs 16 residues. CDR1 and CDR2 (germline): SGHRS, YFSETQ. CDR3 in DNA: TGCGCCAGCAGCGTCCAGACTAGCGGACTCTACAATGAGCAGTTCTTC. Translated, it gives CASSVQTSGLYNEQFF.